This TCR beta chain was documented in a study of memory CD4+ T cells and cytomegalovirus serostatus. As for the study in general: This sample comes from healthy Belgian adults, 8 to 10 CMV seropositive, roughly 22 seronegative.

There are 15 residues in the CDR3. V lost 1 base, J lost 0 bases, and 6 bases lay in between. CDR1 PRHDT and CDR2 FYEKMQ come from the germline V gene (reference sequence). The sort gate was single viable CD3+CD4+CD8-CD45RO+ cells for memory CD4+ T cells. Positive selection with CD4 microbeads enriched total CD4+ T cells. The repertoire was sequenced with immunoSEQ multiplex PCR; TCRdb's copy has only in-frame clones and lacks some. Here the sample spans 85,000 to 100,000 clones, around 80% being singletons. The TCR sequence derives from an adult in good health and CMV-seropositive. The rearrangement links TRBV13 to TRBJ2-2; unclear D gene. Material: memory CD4+ T cells from blood. CDR3 residues: CASSLARANTGELFF. The CDR3 DNA follows: TGTGCCAGCAGCTTAGCCAGAGCGAACACCGGGGAGCTGTTTTTT. The variable domain in full, with the rest retrieved from reference TRBV13 and TRBJ2-2, is AAGVIQSPRHLIKEKRETATLKCYPIPRHDTVYWYQQGPGQDPQFLISFYEKMQSDKGSIPDRFSAQQFSDYHSELNMSSLELGDSALYFCASSLARANTGELFFGEGSRLTVL.